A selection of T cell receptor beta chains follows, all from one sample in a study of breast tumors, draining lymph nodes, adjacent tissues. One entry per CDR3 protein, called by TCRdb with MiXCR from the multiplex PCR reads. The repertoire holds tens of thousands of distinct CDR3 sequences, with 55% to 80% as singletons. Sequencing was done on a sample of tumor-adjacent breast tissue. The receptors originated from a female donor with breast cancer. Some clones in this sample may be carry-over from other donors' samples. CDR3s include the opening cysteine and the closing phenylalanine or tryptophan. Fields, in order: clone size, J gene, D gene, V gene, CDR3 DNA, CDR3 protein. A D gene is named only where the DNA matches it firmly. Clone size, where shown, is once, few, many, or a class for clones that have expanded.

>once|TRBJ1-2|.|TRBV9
TGTGCCAGCAGCGTAGGGCAGACCTATGGCTACACCTTC
CASSVGQTYGYTF
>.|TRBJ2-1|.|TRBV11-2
TGTGCCAGCAGCTTGACAAACAATGAGCAGTTCTTC
CASSLTNNEQFF
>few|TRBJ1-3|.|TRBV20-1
TGCAGTGCTAGAGATCTTCGGATTACGGCCTCTGGAAACACCATATATTTT
CSARDLRITASGNTIYF
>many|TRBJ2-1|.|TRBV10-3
TGTGCCATCAGTGAGTCGATGGCCGGGAGCTCCTACAATGAGCAGTTCTTC
CAISESMAGSSYNEQFF
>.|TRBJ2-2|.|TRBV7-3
TGTGCCAGCAGCTTAATTGGGAACAGGGAGCTGTTTTTT
CASSLIGNRELFF
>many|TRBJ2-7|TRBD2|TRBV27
TGTGCCAGCAGCTGGACTAGCGGGAGGGCCTACGAGCAGTACTTC
CASSWTSGRAYEQYF
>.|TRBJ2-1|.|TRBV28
TGTGCCAGCAGTTTAAATTCCCGGACCAATGAGCAGTTCTTC
CASSLNSRTNEQFF
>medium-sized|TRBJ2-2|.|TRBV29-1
TGCAGCGTTGTTCCGTATTTAACAGGGTGGAGGAACACCGGGGAGCTGTTTTTT
CSVVPYLTGWRNTGELFF
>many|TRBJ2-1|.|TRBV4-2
TGTGCCAGCAGCCAAGGGGACGGGCTCAATGAGCAGTTCTTC
CASSQGDGLNEQFF
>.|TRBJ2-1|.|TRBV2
TGTGCCAGCAGGTGGGACTCCTCCTACAATGAGCAGTTCTTC
CASRWDSSYNEQFF
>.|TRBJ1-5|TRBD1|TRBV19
TGTGCCAGTAGTTTCCTAGGACAGGGCCCTAATCAGCCCCAGCATTTT
CASSFLGQGPNQPQHF
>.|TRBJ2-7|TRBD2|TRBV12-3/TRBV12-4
TGTGCCAGCAGGACTAGCGGGGCGGTCTACGAGCAGTACTTC
CASRTSGAVYEQYF
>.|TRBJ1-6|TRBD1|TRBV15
TGTGCCACCAGCAGAGGGACAGGGGTCCGAAATTCACCCCTCCACTTT
CATSRGTGVRNSPLHF
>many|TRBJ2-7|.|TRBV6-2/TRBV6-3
TGTGCCAGCAGCCCCAGAATAGCGGAGCCCGCCTACGAGCAGTACTTC
CASSPRIAEPAYEQYF
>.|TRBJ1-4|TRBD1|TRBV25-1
TGTGCCAGCGGTCAGGGGGCGGGAAAACTGTTTTTT
CASGQGAGKLFF
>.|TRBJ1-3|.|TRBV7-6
TGTGCCAGCAGCTTAGTGCCCACTGGAAACACCATATATTTT
CASSLVPTGNTIYF
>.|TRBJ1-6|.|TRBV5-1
TGTGCCAACAGTCGCGGACTCCTAAGTTACTCACCCCTCCACTTT
CANSRGLLSYSPLHF
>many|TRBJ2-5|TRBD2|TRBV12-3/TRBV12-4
TGTGCCAGCAGTAGCACTAGCGGGGGGGCCAGGGAGACCCAGTACTTC
CASSSTSGGARETQYF
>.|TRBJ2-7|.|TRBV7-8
TGTGCCAGCAGCGAGGGAAATTCCTACGAGCAGTACTTC
CASSEGNSYEQYF
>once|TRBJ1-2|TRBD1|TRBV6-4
TGTGCCTACCCGGTGGAGGGGGCGAATGGCTACACCTTC
CAYPVEGANGYTF
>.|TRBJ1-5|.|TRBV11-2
TGTGCCAGCAGCTTAGATCCAGCCGAATATAGCAATCAGCCCCAGCATTTT
CASSLDPAEYSNQPQHF
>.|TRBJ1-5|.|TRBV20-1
TGCAGTGCTACCCAGGGTCTTAGCAATCAGCCCCAGCATTTT
CSATQGLSNQPQHF
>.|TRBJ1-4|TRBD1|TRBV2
TGTGCCAGCAGTAGACAGGGTTATAATGAAAAACTGTTTTTT
CASSRQGYNEKLFF
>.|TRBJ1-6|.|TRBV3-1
TGTGCCAGCAGCCAAGGGGGCGTTAATTCACCCCTCCACTTT
CASSQGGVNSPLHF
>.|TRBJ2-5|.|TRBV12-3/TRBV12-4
TGTGCCAGCAGTTTTTTAGGGGAGACCCAGTACTTC
CASSFLGETQYF
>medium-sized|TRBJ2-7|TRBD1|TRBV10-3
TGTGCCATCAGCCAGGGACAGGGTTACGAGCAGTACTTC
CAISQGQGYEQYF
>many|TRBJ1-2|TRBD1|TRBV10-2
TGCGCCAGCAGTGAGACAGGGGCTGGCTACACCTTC
CASSETGAGYTF
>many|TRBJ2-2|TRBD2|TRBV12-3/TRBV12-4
TGTGCCAGCAGTGGACTAGCGGGAGGGACGAACACCGGGGAGCTGTTTTTT
CASSGLAGGTNTGELFF
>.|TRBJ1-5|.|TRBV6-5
TGTGCCACTCAAAGGGGGTTCAATCAGCCCCAGCATTTT
CATQRGFNQPQHF
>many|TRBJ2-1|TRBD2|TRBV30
TGTGGACTAGCGGAATACAATGAGCAGTTCTTC
CGLAEYNEQFF
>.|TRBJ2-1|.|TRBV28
TGTGCCAGCAGTGCCCTCCCCAGCTCCTACAATGAGCAGTTCTTC
CASSALPSSYNEQFF
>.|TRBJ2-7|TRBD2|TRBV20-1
TGCAGTGCTAGCTTGCTAGCGGGGGCTAAGGAGCAGTACTTC
CSASLLAGAKEQYF
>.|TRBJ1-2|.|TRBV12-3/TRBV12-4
TGTGCCAGCAGCCCCCCTCCGGGACTAGCGGGCGGCTACACCTTC
CASSPPPGLAGGYTF
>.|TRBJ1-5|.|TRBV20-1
TGCAGTGCTAGTGTTGCAAGATTT
CSASVARF
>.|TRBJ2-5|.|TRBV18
TGTGCCAGCTCACCACTTCGCTACAGTCAAGAGACCCAGTACTTC
CASSPLRYSQETQYF
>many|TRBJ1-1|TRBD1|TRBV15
TGTGCCACCAGCATTCACAGGGGGCTGAACACTGAAGCTTTCTTT
CATSIHRGLNTEAFF
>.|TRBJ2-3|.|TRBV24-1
TGTGCCACCAGTGATTTGAAGGCAGAGAGCACAGATACGCAGTATTTT
CATSDLKAESTDTQYF
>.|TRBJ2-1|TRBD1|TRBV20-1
TGCAGTGTCTCACAGGGGGCATGGAATGCGCAGTTCTTC
CSVSQGAWNAQFF